This entry concerns a single T cell receptor (beta chain). Its antigen is unknown. The sample is drawn from a study of graft-versus-host responses after intestinal transplantation. The protocol was immunoSEQ multiplex PCR, while the TCRdb copy is restricted to in-frame clones and leaves out a portion. This table has tens of thousands of clones, approximately 95% appearing once. Per germline, CDR1 LGHNA and CDR2 YNFKEQ. The CDR3 contains 16 residues. Trimming stripped 0 bases from V and 0 bases from J, with 11 bases between. Sequenced here: unstimulated CD8+ T cells sorted from spleen or lymph node cells, sampled before transplant. The sequence came from a human donor who was the organ donor for an intestinal transplant. This chain joins TRBV4-2 and TRBJ1-1, with a possible D match to TRBD1 (6 bases). The CDR3 spells CASSQDQGQLNTEAFF. DNA for the CDR3: TGTGCCAGCAGCCAAGATCAAGGACAGTTGAACACTGAAGCTTTCTTT.